The 2 T cell receptor beta chains given below trace back to one sample, sequenced in a study of T cell changes during pregnancy in multiple sclerosis. Profiling relied on immunoSEQ multiplex PCR, and the TCRdb table lists in-frame clones only, not all of them. This table holds 25,000 to 30,000 clones, approximately 94% found once. The source material was CD4+ T cells from peripheral blood mononuclear cells, sampled after pregnancy. The receptors were gathered from a female donor with multiple sclerosis, enrolled in a pregnancy study.

This rearrangement joins TRBV4-3 to TRBJ2-7; 8 bases fit TRBD1. Germline CDR1 reads LGHNA; CDR2 reads YSLEER. CDR3 length: 15 amino acids. Unmatched junction bases numbered 8, after V lost 4 bases and J lost 3 bases. CDR3 in DNA: TGCGCCAGCAGCCGTGAAATCGGGACAGGCTACGAGCAGTACTTC. This encodes CASSREIGTGYEQYF.

This chain uses TRBV19 with TRBJ2-5; 7 bases are a match to TRBD1. The CDR3 spans 14 residues. In germline, CDR1 is LNHDA, CDR2 SQIVND (reference sequence). V trimming: 6 bases; J trimming: 7 bases; junction bases outside the gene matches: 11. CDR3 in DNA: TGTGCCAGTAGCACAGACAGGGCCATGGGGACCCAGTACTTC. Protein sequence: CASSTDRAMGTQYF.